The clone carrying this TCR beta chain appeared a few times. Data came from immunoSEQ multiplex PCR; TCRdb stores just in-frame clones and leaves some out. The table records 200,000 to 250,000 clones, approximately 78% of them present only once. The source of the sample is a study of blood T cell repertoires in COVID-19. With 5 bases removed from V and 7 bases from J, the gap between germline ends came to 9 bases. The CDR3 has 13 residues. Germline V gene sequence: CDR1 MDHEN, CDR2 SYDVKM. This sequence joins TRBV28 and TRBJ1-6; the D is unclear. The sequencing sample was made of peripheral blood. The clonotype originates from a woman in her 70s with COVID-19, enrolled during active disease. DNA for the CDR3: TGTGCCAGCAGTCGGGATGGGAATTCACCCCTCCACTTT. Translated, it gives CASSRDGNSPLHF. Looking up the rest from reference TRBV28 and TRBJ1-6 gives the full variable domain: DVKVTQSSRYLVKRTGEKVFLECVQDMDHENMFWYRQDPGLGLRLIYFSYDVKMKEKGDIPEGYSVSREKKERFSLILESASTNQTSMYLCASSRDGNSPLHFGNGTRLTVT.